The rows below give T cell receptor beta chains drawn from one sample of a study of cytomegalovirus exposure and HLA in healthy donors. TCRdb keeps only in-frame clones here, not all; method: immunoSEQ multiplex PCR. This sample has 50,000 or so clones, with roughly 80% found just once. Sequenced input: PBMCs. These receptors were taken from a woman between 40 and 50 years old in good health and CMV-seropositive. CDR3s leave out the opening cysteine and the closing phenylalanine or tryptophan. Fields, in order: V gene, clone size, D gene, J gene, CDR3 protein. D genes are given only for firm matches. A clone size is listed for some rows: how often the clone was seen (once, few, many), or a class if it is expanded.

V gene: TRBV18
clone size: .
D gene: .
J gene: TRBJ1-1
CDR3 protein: ASSPPEGGTEAF

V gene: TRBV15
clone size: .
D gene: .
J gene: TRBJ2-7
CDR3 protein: ATSREGGSYEQY

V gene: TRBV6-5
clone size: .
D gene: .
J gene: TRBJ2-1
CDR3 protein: ASSSPSLWDEQF

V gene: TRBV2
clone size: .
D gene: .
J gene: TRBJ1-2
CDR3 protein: ASSEVWGQDYGYT

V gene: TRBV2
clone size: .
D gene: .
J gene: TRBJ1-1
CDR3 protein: ASSVQMNTEAF

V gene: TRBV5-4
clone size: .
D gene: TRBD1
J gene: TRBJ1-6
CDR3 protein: ASSLTGQVESPLH

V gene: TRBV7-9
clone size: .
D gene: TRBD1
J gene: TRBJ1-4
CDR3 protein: ASSSRDREFEKLF

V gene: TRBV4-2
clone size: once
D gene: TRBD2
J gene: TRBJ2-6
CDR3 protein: ASSQPLAGLTSGANVLT

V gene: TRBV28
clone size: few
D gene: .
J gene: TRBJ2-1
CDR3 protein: ASSYNARGGSEQF

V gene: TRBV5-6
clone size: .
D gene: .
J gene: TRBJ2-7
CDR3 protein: ASSFQGTYEQY

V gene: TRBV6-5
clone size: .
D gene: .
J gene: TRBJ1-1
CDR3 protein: ATDTGKRAF

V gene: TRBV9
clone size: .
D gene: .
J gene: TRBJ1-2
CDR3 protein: ASSEGWEGFRGYT

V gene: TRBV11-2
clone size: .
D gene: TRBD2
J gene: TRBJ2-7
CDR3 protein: ASSPGLAGISYEQY

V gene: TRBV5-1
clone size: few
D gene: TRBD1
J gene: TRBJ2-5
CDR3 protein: ASSPGQGQETQY

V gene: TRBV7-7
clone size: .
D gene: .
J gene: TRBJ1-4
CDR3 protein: ASSWRLGSEKLF

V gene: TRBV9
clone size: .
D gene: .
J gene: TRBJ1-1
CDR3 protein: ASSPLQGWNTEAF

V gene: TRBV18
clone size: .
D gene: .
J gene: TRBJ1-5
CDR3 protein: ASSQSGAEPQH

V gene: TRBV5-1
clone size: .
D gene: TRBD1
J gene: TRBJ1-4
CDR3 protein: ASRGQANEKLF

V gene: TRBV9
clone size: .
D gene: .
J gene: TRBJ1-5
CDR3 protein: ASSVGESNQPQH

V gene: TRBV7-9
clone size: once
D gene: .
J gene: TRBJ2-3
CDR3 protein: ASSSSGGGTDTQY

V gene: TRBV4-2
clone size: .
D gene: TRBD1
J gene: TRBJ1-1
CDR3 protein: ASSPRTGGVNAEAF

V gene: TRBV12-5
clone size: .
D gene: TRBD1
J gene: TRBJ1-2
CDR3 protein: ASGFAGTGGGYT

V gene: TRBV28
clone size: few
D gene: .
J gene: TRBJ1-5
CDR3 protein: ASSLSRFNQPQH

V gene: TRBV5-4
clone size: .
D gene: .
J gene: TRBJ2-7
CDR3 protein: ASSRPGGNYEQY

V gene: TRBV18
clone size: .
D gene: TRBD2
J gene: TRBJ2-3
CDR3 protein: ASSPGGGINTDTQY

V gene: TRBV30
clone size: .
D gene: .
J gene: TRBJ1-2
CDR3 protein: AWSVRSRAYGYT

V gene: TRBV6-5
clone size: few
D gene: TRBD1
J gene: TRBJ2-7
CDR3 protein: ASSYSTGGVGEQY

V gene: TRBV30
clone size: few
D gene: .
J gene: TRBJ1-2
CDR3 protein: AWSPLVGGYT

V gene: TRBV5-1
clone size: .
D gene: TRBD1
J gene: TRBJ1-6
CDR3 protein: ASSLVQGNNSPLH

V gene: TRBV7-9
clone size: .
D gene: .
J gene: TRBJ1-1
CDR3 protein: SSRETSNTEAF

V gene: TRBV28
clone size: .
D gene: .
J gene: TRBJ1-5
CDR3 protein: ASSLSGPNQPQH

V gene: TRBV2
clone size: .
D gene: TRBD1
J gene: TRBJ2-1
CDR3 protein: ASIEGDSSYNEQF

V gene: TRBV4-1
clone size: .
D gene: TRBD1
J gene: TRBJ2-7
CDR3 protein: ASSQAPGRGTYEQY

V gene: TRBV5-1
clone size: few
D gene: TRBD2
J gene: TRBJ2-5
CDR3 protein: ASSSRGGQETQY

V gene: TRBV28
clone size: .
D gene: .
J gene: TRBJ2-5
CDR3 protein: ASSWGEETQY

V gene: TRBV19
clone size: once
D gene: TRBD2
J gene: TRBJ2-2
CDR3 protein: ASSPSSLAGTGELF

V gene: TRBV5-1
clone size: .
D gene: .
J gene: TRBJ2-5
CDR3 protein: ASSSLTQETQY

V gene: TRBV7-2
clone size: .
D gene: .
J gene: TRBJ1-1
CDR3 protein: ASSNRRGNTEAF

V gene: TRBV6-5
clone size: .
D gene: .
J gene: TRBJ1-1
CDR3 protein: ASRETGLNTEAF

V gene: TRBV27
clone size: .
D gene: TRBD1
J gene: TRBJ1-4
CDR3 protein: ASSLYMDGTGAATNEKLF